This TCR beta chain was retrieved from a study of T-cell reconstitution after alpha-beta-depleted transplantation in children. A TCRbeta library incorporating unique molecular identifiers was prepared. Using its own MiXCR run on the PCR reads, TCRdb lists one record per CDR3 protein. The profile covers around 600,000 distinct CDR3 sequences, with about 15% appearing a single time and over 0.95% taken by the ten largest. This CDR3 spans 14 amino acids. V was cut by 3 bases and J by 8 bases, with 12 bases left in between. Germline V gene sequence: CDR1 SGDLS, CDR2 YYNGEE. There are many counts of this clonotype.

The specimen was PBMCs from the stem cell graft donor, collected from the stem cell graft. The sequence came from a human donor who donated a stem cell graft to a child with acute myeloid leukemia. The rearrangement joins TRBV9 to TRBJ1-6; maybe TRBD1 (5 bases). CDR3 protein: CASSAVVGDSPLHF. The CDR3 bases are TGTGCCAGCAGCGCAGTAGTGGGGGATTCACCCCTCCACTTT. Complete variable domain (other parts from reference TRBV9 and TRBJ1-6): DSGVTQTPKHLITATGQRVTLRCSPRSGDLSVYWYQQSLDQGLQFLIQYYNGEERAKGNILERFSAQQFPDLHSELNLSSLELGDSALYFCASSAVVGDSPLHFGNGTRLTVT.